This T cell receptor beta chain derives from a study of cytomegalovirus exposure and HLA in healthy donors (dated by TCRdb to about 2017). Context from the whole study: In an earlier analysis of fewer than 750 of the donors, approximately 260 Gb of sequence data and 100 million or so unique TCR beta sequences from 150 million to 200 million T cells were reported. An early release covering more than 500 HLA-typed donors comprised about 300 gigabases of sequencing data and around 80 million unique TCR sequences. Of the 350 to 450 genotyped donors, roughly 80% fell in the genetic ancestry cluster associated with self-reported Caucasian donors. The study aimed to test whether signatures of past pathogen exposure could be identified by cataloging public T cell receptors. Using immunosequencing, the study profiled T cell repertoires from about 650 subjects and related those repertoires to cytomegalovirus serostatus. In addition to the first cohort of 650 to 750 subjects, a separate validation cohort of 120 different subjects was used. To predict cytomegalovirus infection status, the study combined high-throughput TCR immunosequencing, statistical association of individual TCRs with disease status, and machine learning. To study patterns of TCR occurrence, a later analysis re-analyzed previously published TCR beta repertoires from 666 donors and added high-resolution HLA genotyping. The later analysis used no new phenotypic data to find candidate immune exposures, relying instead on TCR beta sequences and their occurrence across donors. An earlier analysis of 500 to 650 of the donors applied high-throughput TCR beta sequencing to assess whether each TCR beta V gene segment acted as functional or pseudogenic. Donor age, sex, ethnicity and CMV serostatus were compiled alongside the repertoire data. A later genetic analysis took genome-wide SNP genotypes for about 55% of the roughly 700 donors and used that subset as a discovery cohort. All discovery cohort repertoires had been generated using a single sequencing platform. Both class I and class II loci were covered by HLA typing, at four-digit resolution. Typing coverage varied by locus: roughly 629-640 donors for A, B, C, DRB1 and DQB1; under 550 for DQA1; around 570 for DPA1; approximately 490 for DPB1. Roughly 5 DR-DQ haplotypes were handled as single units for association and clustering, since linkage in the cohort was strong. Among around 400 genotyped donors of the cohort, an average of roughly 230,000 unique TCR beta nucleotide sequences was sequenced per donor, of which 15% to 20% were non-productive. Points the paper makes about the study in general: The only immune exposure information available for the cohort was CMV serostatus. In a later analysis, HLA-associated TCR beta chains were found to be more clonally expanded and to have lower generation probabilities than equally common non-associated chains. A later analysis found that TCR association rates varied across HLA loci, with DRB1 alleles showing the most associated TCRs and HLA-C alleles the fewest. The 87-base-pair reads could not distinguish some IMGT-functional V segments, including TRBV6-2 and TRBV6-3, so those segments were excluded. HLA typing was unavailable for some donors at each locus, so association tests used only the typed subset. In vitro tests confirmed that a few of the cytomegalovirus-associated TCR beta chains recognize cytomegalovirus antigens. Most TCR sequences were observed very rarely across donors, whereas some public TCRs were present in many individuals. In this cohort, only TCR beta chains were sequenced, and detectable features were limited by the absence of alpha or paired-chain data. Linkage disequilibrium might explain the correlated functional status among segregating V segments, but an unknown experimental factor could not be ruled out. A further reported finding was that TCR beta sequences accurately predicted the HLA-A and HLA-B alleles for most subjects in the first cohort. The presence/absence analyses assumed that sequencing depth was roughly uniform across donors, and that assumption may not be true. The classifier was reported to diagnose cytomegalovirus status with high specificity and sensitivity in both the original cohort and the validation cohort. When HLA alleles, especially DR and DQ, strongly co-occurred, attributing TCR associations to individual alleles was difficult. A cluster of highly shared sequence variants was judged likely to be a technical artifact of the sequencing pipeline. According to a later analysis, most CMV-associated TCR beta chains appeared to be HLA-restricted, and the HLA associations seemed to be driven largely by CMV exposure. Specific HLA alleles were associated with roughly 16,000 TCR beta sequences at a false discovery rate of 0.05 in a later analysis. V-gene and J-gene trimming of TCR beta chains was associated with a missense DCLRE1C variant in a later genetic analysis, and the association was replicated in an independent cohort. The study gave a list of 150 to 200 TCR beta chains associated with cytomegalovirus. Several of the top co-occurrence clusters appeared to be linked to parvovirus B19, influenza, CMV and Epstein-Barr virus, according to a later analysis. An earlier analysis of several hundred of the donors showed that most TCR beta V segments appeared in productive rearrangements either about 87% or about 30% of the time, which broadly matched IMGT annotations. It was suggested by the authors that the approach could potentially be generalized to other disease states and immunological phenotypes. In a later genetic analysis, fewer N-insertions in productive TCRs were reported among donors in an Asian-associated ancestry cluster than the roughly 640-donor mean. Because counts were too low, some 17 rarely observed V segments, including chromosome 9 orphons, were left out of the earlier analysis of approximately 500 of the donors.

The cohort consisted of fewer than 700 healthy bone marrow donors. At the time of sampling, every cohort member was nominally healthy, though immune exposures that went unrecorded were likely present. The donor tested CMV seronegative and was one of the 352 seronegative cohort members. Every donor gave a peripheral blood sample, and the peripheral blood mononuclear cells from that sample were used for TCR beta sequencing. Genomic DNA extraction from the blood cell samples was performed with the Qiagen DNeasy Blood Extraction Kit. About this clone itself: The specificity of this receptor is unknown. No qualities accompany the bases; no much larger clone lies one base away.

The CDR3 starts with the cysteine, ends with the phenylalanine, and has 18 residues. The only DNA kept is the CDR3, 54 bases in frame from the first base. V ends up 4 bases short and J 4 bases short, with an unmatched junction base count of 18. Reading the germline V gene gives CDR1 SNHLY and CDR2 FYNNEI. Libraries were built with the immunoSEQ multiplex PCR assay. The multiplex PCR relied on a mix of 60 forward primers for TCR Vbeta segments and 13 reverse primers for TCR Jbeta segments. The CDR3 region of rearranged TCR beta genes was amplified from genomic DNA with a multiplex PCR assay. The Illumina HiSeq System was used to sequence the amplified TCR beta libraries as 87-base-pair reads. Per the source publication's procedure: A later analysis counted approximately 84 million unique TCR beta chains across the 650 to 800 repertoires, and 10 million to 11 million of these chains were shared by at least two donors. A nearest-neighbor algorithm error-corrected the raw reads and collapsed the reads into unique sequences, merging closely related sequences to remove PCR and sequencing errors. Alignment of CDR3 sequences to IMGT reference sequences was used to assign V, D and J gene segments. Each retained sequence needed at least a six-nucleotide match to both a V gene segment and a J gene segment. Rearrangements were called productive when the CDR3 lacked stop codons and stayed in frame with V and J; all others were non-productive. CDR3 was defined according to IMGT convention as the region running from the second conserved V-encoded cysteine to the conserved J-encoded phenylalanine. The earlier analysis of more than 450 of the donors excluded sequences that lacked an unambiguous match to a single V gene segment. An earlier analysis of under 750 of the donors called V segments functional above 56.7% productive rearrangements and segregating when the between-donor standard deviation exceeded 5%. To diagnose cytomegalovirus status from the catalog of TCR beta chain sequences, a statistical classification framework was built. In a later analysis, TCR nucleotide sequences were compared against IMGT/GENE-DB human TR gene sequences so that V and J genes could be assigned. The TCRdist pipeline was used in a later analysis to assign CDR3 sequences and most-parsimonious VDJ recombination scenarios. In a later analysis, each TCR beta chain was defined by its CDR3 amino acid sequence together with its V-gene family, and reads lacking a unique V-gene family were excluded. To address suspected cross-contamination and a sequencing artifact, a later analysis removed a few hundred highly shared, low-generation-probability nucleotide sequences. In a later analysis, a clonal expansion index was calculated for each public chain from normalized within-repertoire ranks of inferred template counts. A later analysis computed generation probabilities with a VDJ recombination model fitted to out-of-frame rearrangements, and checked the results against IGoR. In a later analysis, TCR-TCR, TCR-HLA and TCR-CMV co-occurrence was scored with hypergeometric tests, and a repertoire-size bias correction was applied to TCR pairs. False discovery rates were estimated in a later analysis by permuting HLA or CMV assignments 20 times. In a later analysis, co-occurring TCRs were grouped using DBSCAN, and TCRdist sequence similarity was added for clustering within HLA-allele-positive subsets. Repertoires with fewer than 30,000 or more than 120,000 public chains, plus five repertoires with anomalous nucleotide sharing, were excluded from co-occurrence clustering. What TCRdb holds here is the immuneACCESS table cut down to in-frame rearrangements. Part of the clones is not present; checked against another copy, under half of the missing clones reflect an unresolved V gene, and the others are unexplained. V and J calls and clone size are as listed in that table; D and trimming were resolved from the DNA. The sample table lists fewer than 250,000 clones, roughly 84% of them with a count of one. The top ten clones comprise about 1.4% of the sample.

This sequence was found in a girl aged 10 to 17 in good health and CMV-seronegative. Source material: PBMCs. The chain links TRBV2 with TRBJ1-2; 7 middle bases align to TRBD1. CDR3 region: CASSGNRGAGGGGYGYTF. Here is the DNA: TGTGCCAGCAGTGGCAATCGTGGGGCAGGGGGTGGTGGCTATGGCTACACCTTC.